This TCR beta chain was sequenced for a study of CD8 T cells in Susac syndrome. It was with random hexamers that roughly 0.5 to 1 ug RNA was reverse transcribed. One entry per CDR3 protein results from TCRdb running MiXCR on the immunoSEQ multiplex PCR reads. The sample lists over 150,000 distinct CDR3 sequences, roughly 95% occurring once. Diagnostic criteria defined recently for definite or probable disease were met by the Susac syndrome patients. Germline V lookup: CDR1 MGHDK, CDR2 SYGVNS. This CDR3 comprises 15 residues. V was pared by 6 bases and J by 4 bases, with 4 bases of the junction left unmatched.

This TCR came from a human donor with Susac syndrome. This chain connects TRBV25-1 to TRBJ2-3, with TRBD2 matching over 13 bases. Source material: CD4+ T cells from PBMCs. The CDR3 loop is CASSPGLAGPDTQYF. The CDR3 nucleotides are TGTGCCAGCAGCCCGGGACTAGCGGGACCAGATACGCAGTATTTT.